The 24 T cell receptor beta chains given below trace back to one sample, sequenced in a study of T cell responses to AZD1222 COVID-19 vaccine. TCRdb's table, derived via immunoSEQ multiplex PCR, lists solely in-frame clones and lacks some. The table has under 150,000 clones, 85% to 95% seen once. Material: peripheral blood, obtained 28 days after the second AZD1222 dose. All receptors come from an adult who received the AZD1222 COVID-19 vaccine.

The rearrangement joins TRBV7-9 to TRBJ1-1, with TRBD1 as a possible D gene (5 bases). The CDR3 spans 13 residues. Deletions cut 5 bases from V and 4 bases from J, with 11 bases between. Looked up from germline, CDR1 is SEHNR and CDR2 is FQNEAQ (reference sequence). DNA of the CDR3: TGTGCCAGCAGCCCGGGGGTTGCCACTGAAGCTTTCTTT. Translation: CASSPGVATEAFF.

The DNA of the CDR3 is TGTGCCAGCAGTCCCGGTATGGGGTTCGAGCAGTACTTC. It yields the protein CASSPGMGFEQYF. The chain uses TRBV12-3 or TRBV12-4 and TRBJ2-7, with D unresolved. This CDR3 contains 13 residues. V was pared by 5 bases and J by 6 bases, with 14 bases between.

The gene calls are TRBV7-9 and TRBJ1-2, with D unclear. Trimming shortened V by 4 bases and J by 3 bases, and 6 bases separated the two germline ends. Germline V gives CDR1 SEHNR, CDR2 FQNEAQ (reference sequence). This CDR3 has 12 residues. CDR3 DNA sequence: TGTGCCAGCAGCTCGAGGGACTATGGCTACACCTTC. Encoded protein: CASSSRDYGYTF.

V is TRBV5-5 and J is TRBJ1-2; no clear D gene. V was pared by 0 bases and J by 2 bases, with 11 bases between. Germline loops: CDR1 SGHKS, CDR2 YYEKEE (reference sequence). CDR3 size: 15 residues. CDR3 bases: TGTGCCAGCAGCTTGGAATCGTTTGGGAACTATGGCTACACCTTC. Its protein product is CASSLESFGNYGYTF.

The chain is built from TRBV19 and TRBJ2-3; perhaps TRBD1 as D (6 bases). CDR3 length: 15 amino acids. Germline CDR1 is LNHDA and CDR2 is SQIVND (reference sequence). The ends were cut back, 6 bases at V and 2 bases at J, with 15 bases in the middle. The CDR3 here is CASSQQGFLTDTQYF. As DNA, the CDR3 is TGTGCCAGTAGCCAACAGGGATTCCTCACAGATACGCAGTATTTT.

V and J are TRBV9 and TRBJ1-2; 10 nucleotides align to TRBD1. The ends lost 3 bases at V and 7 bases at J; junction bases unmatched: 3. In germline, CDR1 is SGDLS, CDR2 YYNGEE. The CDR3 is made up of 13 amino acids. The chain's CDR3 is CASSETGGLGYTF. DNA for the CDR3: TGTGCCAGCAGCGAGACAGGGGGCCTTGGCTACACCTTC.

This chain links TRBV6-2 or TRBV6-3 with TRBJ1-2; 7 nucleotides match TRBD1. Trimming at V came to 0 bases and at J to 4 bases, leaving 2 bases not matched to a gene. There are 14 residues in the CDR3. Per germline, CDR1 MNHEY and CDR2 SVGEGT. In nucleotides, the CDR3 is TGTGCCAGCAGTTACTCCGACAGGGTCTATGGCTACACCTTC. It translates to CASSYSDRVYGYTF.

The gene calls are TRBV30 and TRBJ1-1; the match to TRBD1 covers 9 bases. Per germline, CDR1 GTSNPN and CDR2 SVGIG (reference sequence). The V gene end was trimmed by 2 bases and the J gene end by 5 bases; junction bases not matched to a gene: 6. CDR3 length equals 14 residues. CDR3 region: CAWSKGTGRTEAFF. CDR3 nucleotides: TGTGCCTGGAGTAAGGGGACAGGGCGTACTGAAGCTTTCTTT.

This rearrangement joins TRBV6-5 to TRBJ2-7, with D tentatively TRBD1 (6 bases). Trimming pared 6 bases from V and 3 bases from J, leaving 12 bases between. The CDR3 is 13 amino acids. Germline V lookup: CDR1 MNHEY, CDR2 SVGAGI. The CDR3 sequence is CASRGQSRYEQYF. CDR3 nucleotide sequence: TGTGCCAGCAGAGGACAGAGCCGCTACGAGCAGTACTTC.

V usage is TRBV19 and J usage is TRBJ1-5; 9 bases fit TRBD1. The ends lost 8 bases at V and 2 bases at J; junction bases unmatched: 4. The germline V gene encodes CDR1 LNHDA and CDR2 SQIVND (reference sequence). The CDR3 has 14 amino acids. Here the CDR3 reads CASARTGGNQPQHF. In nucleotides, the CDR3 is TGTGCCAGTGCCCGGACAGGGGGCAATCAGCCCCAGCATTTT.

The V and J genes are TRBV6-5 and TRBJ2-6, with D perhaps TRBD1 (5 bases). The CDR3 extends over 15 amino acids. CDR1 MNHEY and CDR2 SVGAGI come from the germline V gene. Trimming cost V 6 bases and J 4 bases, with 13 bases left between them. For the CDR3, the DNA is TGTGCCAGCAGACCTTCAGGGTCCGGGGCCAACGTCCTGACTTTC. Protein product: CASRPSGSGANVLTF.

This chain joins TRBV10-3 and TRBJ2-1; tentatively, D is TRBD2 (6 bases). This CDR3 spans 14 amino acids. V dropped 1 base and J dropped 12 bases, with 16 bases sitting between them. Germline-derived CDR1 and CDR2 are ENHRY and SYGVKD. The CDR3 bases are TGTGCCATCAGTGAGTTGACCGGGGGAAACGGGCAGTTCTTC. It specifies CAISELTGGNGQFF.

J is TRBJ1-6 and V is TRBV6-2 or TRBV6-3; maybe TRBD1 (5 bases). Trimming left V 5 bases short and J 7 bases short, with 18 bases between. Germline CDR1 and CDR2: MNHEY and SVGEGT. This CDR3 contains 16 residues. CDR3 in amino acids: CASSTPPGRQNSPLHF. CDR3 nucleotide sequence: TGTGCCAGCAGTACCCCCCCGGGCCGACAGAATTCACCCCTCCACTTT.

J is TRBJ1-5 and V is TRBV2; possible D gene TRBD1, 5 bases. Trimming removed 6 bases from V and 0 bases from J, with 12 bases in between. Germline values: CDR1 SNHLY, CDR2 FYNNEI. CDR3 length: 15 residues. CDR3 region: CASREDNFSNQPQHF. In nucleotides, the CDR3 is TGTGCCAGCAGGGAGGACAACTTTAGCAATCAGCCCCAGCATTTT.

This chain uses TRBV28 with TRBJ1-6; possibly TRBD1 for D (5 bases). Germline V gives CDR1 MDHEN, CDR2 SYDVKM. The CDR3 is 17 residues long. Trimming cost V 3 bases and J 6 bases, with 18 bases left between them. The CDR3 protein is CASSFMGVRGANSPLHF. The DNA for the CDR3 is TGTGCCAGCAGTTTTATGGGCGTCCGGGGCGCTAATTCACCCCTCCACTTT.

This clone was detected only once. In DNA, the CDR3 is TGTGCCAGCAGCCCGACGGGTGGGGCCGGGGAGCTGTTTTTT. This gives the protein CASSPTGGAGELFF. This chain connects TRBV7-9 to TRBJ2-2; D is ambiguous. The germline gives CDR1 SEHNR, CDR2 FQNEAQ (reference sequence). CDR3 size: 14 residues. Trimming pared 5 bases from V and 6 bases from J, leaving 13 bases between.

This clone has only a few counts. The chain has TRBV27 and TRBJ2-1, with 10 bases lining up with TRBD1. The CDR3 length is 14 residues. Germline V lookup: CDR1 MNHEY, CDR2 SMNVEV (reference sequence). Unmatched junction bases numbered 2, after V lost 2 bases and J lost 7 bases. CDR3 DNA: TGTGCCAGCAGTTTACGGGACAGGGGAAATGAGCAGTTCTTC. Translation: CASSLRDRGNEQFF.

The rearrangement uses TRBV27 and TRBJ1-1; no definite D call. CDR3 length: 13 residues. Germline lookup yields CDR1 MNHEY and CDR2 SMNVEV (reference sequence). Trimming took off 2 bases at V and 6 bases at J, with 10 bases between the two ends. CDR3 nucleotides: TGTGCCAGCAGTTTAGGGCTACTAGCTGAAGCTTTCTTT. This encodes CASSLGLLAEAFF.

J is TRBJ1-1 and V is TRBV6-5; 7 bases match TRBD1. The CDR3 consists of 14 residues. Germline CDR1 is MNHEY and CDR2 is SVGAGI. J lost 1 base, V lost 6 bases, and 5 bases had no gene match. The CDR3 sequence: CASSIGTANTEAFF. The CDR3 DNA is TGTGCCAGCAGCATAGGGACAGCGAACACTGAAGCTTTCTTT.

The V call is TRBV4-2, the J call TRBJ1-2; 7 nucleotides align to TRBD1. From germline, CDR1 is LGHNA and CDR2 YNFKEQ. V lost 2 bases, J lost 2 bases, and 11 bases stayed unmatched. The CDR3 covers 17 residues. The CDR3 is CASSQSRQGLMNYGYTF. In DNA, the CDR3 is TGTGCCAGCAGCCAATCGAGACAGGGACTTATGAACTATGGCTACACCTTC.

The chain employs TRBV11-2 and TRBJ1-2; 8 bases fit TRBD1. The CDR3 extends over 15 amino acids. From germline, CDR1 is SGHAT and CDR2 FQNNGV. V trimming: 4 bases; J trimming: 8 bases; junction bases outside the gene matches: 12. The CDR3 is CASSSQGEGKGGYTF. The CDR3 region has the DNA TGTGCCAGCAGCTCACAGGGGGAGGGAAAAGGGGGCTACACCTTC.

The chain combines TRBV6-1 with TRBJ2-1; 8 nucleotides align to TRBD2. V dropped 3 bases and J dropped 7; count of bases not matched to a gene: 8. The germline V gene has CDR1 MNHNS and CDR2 SASEGT. CDR3 length equals 15 residues. This chain's CDR3 is CASSDSSGSWNEQFF. The CDR3 DNA reads TGTGCCAGCAGTGATTCCAGCGGGAGTTGGAATGAGCAGTTCTTC.

This rearrangement joins TRBV3-1 (or the pseudogene TRBV3-2) to TRBJ2-1; possible D gene TRBD2, 6 bases. Germline CDR1 and CDR2: LGHDT and YNNKEL (reference sequence). The V and J ends lost 0 bases and 2 bases respectively, with 23 bases between them. The CDR3 has 20 amino acids. The CDR3 sequence: CASSQDWAGKEGTPYNEQFF. CDR3 bases: TGTGCCAGCAGCCAAGATTGGGCGGGGAAAGAGGGAACCCCCTACAATGAGCAGTTCTTC.

The chain recombines TRBV11-2 with TRBJ2-3, with TRBD1 matching 10 bases. The CDR3 is 16 amino acids. Germline values: CDR1 SGHAT, CDR2 FQNNGV. V shed 5 bases, J shed 0 bases, and the junction held 5 bases outside the gene matches. CDR3 sequence reads: CASSTPGQGSTDTQYF. CDR3 sequence (DNA): TGTGCCAGCAGCACCCCGGGACAGGGGAGCACAGATACGCAGTATTTT.